Listed below are T cell receptor beta chains from one sample, sequenced in a study of T cell repertoires in cytomegalovirus infection. A single record per CDR3 protein comes from TCRdb applying MiXCR to the reads. In the table there are under 250,000 distinct CDR3 sequences, roughly 12% of which are singletons. The sample comprised PBMCs. The receptor source for this set is a human donor in good health (CMV status not recorded). Some clones in this sample may be carry-over from other donors' samples. CDR3s include the opening cysteine and the closing phenylalanine or tryptophan. A D gene is named only where the DNA matches it firmly. Size values are once, few and many counts, or a class for expanded clones, and some rows have none.

clone size	V gene	J gene	D gene	CDR3 protein	CDR3 DNA
few	TRBV6-6	TRBJ1-4	.	CASSYDRGWSTNEKLFF	TGTGCCAGCAGTTACGATCGGGGCTGGTCGACTAATGAAAAACTGTTTTTT
once	TRBV6-2/TRBV6-3	TRBJ2-7	TRBD2	CASSYSPATGGQYF	TGTGCCAGCAGTTACTCGCCGGCGACGGGGGGGCAGTACTTC
few	TRBV29-1	TRBJ1-1	.	CSVEKGGRAEAFF	TGCAGCGTTGAAAAAGGGGGAAGGGCTGAAGCTTTCTTT
many	TRBV7-2	TRBJ2-3	TRBD2	CASSSQRGGRDTQYF	TGTGCCAGCAGCTCTCAGCGGGGGGGGCGAGATACGCAGTATTTT
many	TRBV5-4	TRBJ2-2	TRBD2	CASSRMKAGGLTGELFF	TGTGCCAGCAGCCGGATGAAAGCGGGGGGGCTCACCGGGGAGCTGTTTTTT
many	TRBV6-6	TRBJ2-2	TRBD1	CASHRGRGNTGELFF	TGTGCCAGTCATAGGGGGCGCGGGAACACCGGGGAGCTGTTTTTT
many	TRBV28	TRBJ1-1	.	CASSLPGSETEAFF	TGTGCCAGCAGTTTACCAGGGAGTGAGACTGAAGCTTTCTTT
many	TRBV20-1	TRBJ1-3	TRBD1	CSARDRKYSGNTIYF	TGCAGTGCTCGGGACAGGAAATACTCTGGAAACACCATATATTTT
many	TRBV6-2/TRBV6-3	TRBJ2-2	.	CASRLETGELFF	TGTGCCAGCAGACTGGAGACCGGGGAGCTGTTTTTT
many	TRBV4-1	TRBJ1-1	TRBD1	CASSQGTGLNTEAFF	TGCGCCAGCAGCCAAGGGACAGGGCTGAACACTGAAGCTTTCTTT
.	TRBV24-1	TRBJ2-7	TRBD1	CATSDSDRLYEQYF	TGTGCCACCAGTGATTCGGACAGGCTTTACGAGCAGTACTTC
many	TRBV20-1	TRBJ1-1	.	CSAREPLGRANTEAFF	TGCAGTGCTAGAGAACCGTTGGGACGGGCGAACACTGAAGCTTTCTTT
many	TRBV7-2	TRBJ2-5	.	CASSLEVVTSRETQYF	TGTGCCAGCAGCTTAGAAGTCGTTACTAGTAGGGAGACCCAGTACTTC
many	TRBV7-6	TRBJ1-2	.	CASSARQNYGYTF	TGTGCCAGCAGCGCCCGACAGAACTATGGCTACACCTTC
many	TRBV29-1	TRBJ2-3	TRBD2	CSLRTSLISTDTQYF	TGCAGCCTGAGGACTAGCCTCATTAGCACAGATACGCAGTATTTT
few	TRBV5-4	TRBJ2-3	TRBD1	CASSPQSGDSRLDTQYF	TGTGCCAGCAGTCCTCAGTCTGGGGACAGTCGATTAGATACGCAGTATTTT
many	TRBV7-2	TRBJ1-1	.	CASSLTFGQLNTEAFF	TGTGCCAGCAGCTTGACCTTTGGACAGCTGAACACTGAAGCTTTCTTT
.	TRBV4-3	TRBJ2-4	.	CASSQVKGSGKNIQYF	TGCGCCAGCAGCCAAGTGAAGGGATCAGGCAAAAACATTCAGTACTTC
many	TRBV7-2	TRBJ1-2	.	CASTIPDRYPNYGYTF	TGTGCCAGCACCATTCCGGACAGATATCCTAACTATGGCTACACCTTC
many	TRBV7-9	TRBJ1-6	.	CASSAGSDNSPLHF	TGTGCCAGCAGCGCCGGTTCAGATAATTCACCCCTCCACTTT
many	TRBV6-2/TRBV6-3	TRBJ2-2	TRBD2	CASSYRLADTGELFF	TGTGCCAGCAGTTACCGACTAGCGGACACCGGGGAGCTGTTTTTT
.	TRBV7-4	TRBJ2-7	TRBD1	CASSLEQGDRGYEQYF	TGTGCCAGCAGCTTAGAGCAAGGGGACAGGGGATACGAGCAGTACTTC
.	TRBV12-3/TRBV12-4	TRBJ1-1	.	CASSLSVIDEAFF	TGTGCCAGCAGTTTATCGGTCATTGATGAAGCTTTCTTT
many	TRBV28	TRBJ1-1	.	CASTSARLSTEAFF	TGTGCCAGCACCTCCGCAAGACTGAGCACTGAAGCTTTCTTT
many	TRBV11-2	TRBJ2-7	.	CASTPGYEQYF	TGTGCCAGCACCCCCGGCTACGAGCAGTACTTC
.	TRBV18	TRBJ2-1	.	CASSGEWDYNEQFF	TGTGCCAGCTCAGGGGAGTGGGACTACAATGAGCAGTTCTTC
once	TRBV20-1	TRBJ1-6	TRBD1	CSAAPDRVNSPLHF	TGCAGTGCTGCCCCGGACAGGGTCAATTCACCCCTCCACTTT
many	TRBV7-2	TRBJ1-4	.	CASSLSQAGWDEKLFF	TGTGCCAGCAGCTTATCTCAGGCAGGGTGGGATGAAAAACTGTTTTTT
many	TRBV25-1	TRBJ1-2	.	CASSEGELGYTF	TGTGCCAGCAGTGAGGGGGAATTAGGCTACACCTTC
.	TRBV10-3	TRBJ2-5	TRBD2	CAIRSTGTSGETQYF	TGTGCCATCAGGTCAACGGGGACTAGCGGGGAGACCCAGTACTTC
.	TRBV29-1	TRBJ1-2	.	CSVVSGYGYTF	TGCAGCGTTGTTTCCGGCTATGGCTACACCTTC
many	TRBV7-2	TRBJ2-1	.	CASGATSSSYNEQFF	TGTGCCAGCGGGGCCACCTCGAGCTCCTACAATGAGCAGTTCTTC
few	TRBV29-1	TRBJ2-5	.	CSVESRGPAGAQYF	TGCAGCGTTGAGAGTCGGGGACCGGCAGGAGCCCAGTACTTC
many	TRBV19	TRBJ2-3	.	CASSSYTSPEGTQYF	TGTGCCAGTAGTTCTTACACGAGCCCCGAGGGTACGCAGTATTTT
few	TRBV25-1	TRBJ2-1	.	CASSEGTGRFF	TGTGCCAGCAGTGAAGGGACCGGTCGGTTCTTC
many	TRBV5-1	TRBJ2-5	TRBD2	CASSGGLAGVETQYF	TGCGCCAGCAGCGGGGGACTAGCGGGAGTAGAGACCCAGTACTTC
many	TRBV10-3	TRBJ1-3	.	CAMIRDLSGNTIYF	TGTGCCATGATCCGGGATCTCTCTGGAAACACCATATATTTT
few	TRBV20-1	TRBJ2-1	TRBD1	CSALTGTGAHNEQFF	TGCAGTGCCTTAACCGGGACAGGGGCCCACAATGAGCAGTTCTTC
many	TRBV19	TRBJ1-1	.	CASRFSRDTEAFF	TGTGCCAGCCGGTTCTCACGGGACACTGAAGCTTTCTTT
few	TRBV5-6	TRBJ1-5	.	CASSLADAGSQPQHF	TGTGCCAGCAGCTTGGCCGACGCCGGGAGTCAGCCCCAGCATTTT
.	TRBV29-1	TRBJ2-2	TRBD2	CSGGSPGLAGTGELFF	TGCAGCGGAGGATCTCCGGGACTAGCGGGAACCGGGGAGCTGTTTTTT